The 16 T cell receptor beta chains below were found in one sample sequenced in a study of PD-L1 blockade in urothelial cancer. Profiling relied on immunoSEQ multiplex PCR, and the TCRdb table lists in-frame clones only, not all of them. The table shows roughly 67,000 clones, with approximately 83% occurring only once. Time point noted: pretreatment peripheral blood. This specimen was PBMCs, taken around atezolizumab (anti-PD-L1) treatment. The source is a man in his sixties with urothelial cancer.

The chain employs TRBV28 and TRBJ1-3; possibly TRBD1 for D (5 bases). CDR3 length: 14 amino acids. Germline V gene lookup returns CDR1 MDHEN and CDR2 SYDVKM. The ends were cut back, 4 bases at V and 4 bases at J, with 11 bases in the middle. In nucleotides, the CDR3 is TGTGCCAGCAGTTCACCGGAGGGGGGAAACACCATATATTTT. As protein: CASSSPEGGNTIYF.

The chain carries TRBV7-2 and TRBJ1-2, with 10 bases fitting TRBD1. Trimming removed 1 base from V and 4 bases from J; junction bases left unmatched: 6. Germline V lookup: CDR1 SGHTA, CDR2 FQGNSA. CDR3 length: 16 residues. The CDR3 sequence: CASSLGTGGPGYGYTF. The CDR3 bases are TGTGCCAGCAGCTTAGGGACAGGGGGGCCGGGCTATGGCTACACCTTC. Full variable domain (remainder filled in from reference TRBV7-2 and TRBJ1-2): GAGVSQSPSNKVTEKGKDVELRCDPISGHTALYWYRQSLGQGLEFLIYFQGNSAPDKSGLPSDRFSAERTGGSVSTLTIQRTQQEDSAVYLCASSLGTGGPGYGYTFGSGTRLTVV.

The CDR3 DNA follows: TGCGCCAGCAGCTCCGGACTAGCGGGGGGCCGGGATACGCAGTATTTT. It encodes CASSSGLAGGRDTQYF. The V and J genes are TRBV5-1 and TRBJ2-3; 14 nucleotides agree with TRBD2. The CDR3 length is 16 residues. Germline CDR1 reads SGHRS; CDR2 reads YFSETQ. J was trimmed by 6 bases and V by 3 bases; bases with no gene match: 6.

This sequence joins TRBV7-8 and TRBJ1-3; 8 positions agree with TRBD1. CDR3 size: 16 residues. V dropped 6 bases and J dropped 0; count of bases not matched to a gene: 7. Germline CDR1 is SGHVS and CDR2 is FQNEAQ. The CDR3 DNA follows: TGTGCCAGCAGACTGACAGGGGCCTTCTCTGGAAACACCATATATTTT. Amino acids: CASRLTGAFSGNTIYF.

The J gene is TRBJ1-1, the V gene TRBV4-1, with D possibly being TRBD1 (6 bases). Germline V gives CDR1 MGHRA, CDR2 YSYEKL. The CDR3 is 15 residues long. V lost 6 bases and J 0 bases, leaving 14 bases between the germline ends. CDR3 sequence (DNA): TGCGCCAGCAGGACAGGTCAGGCTATGAACACTGAAGCTTTCTTT. Translated: CASRTGQAMNTEAFF.

V and J are TRBV5-5 and TRBJ1-2; D might be TRBD1 (5 bases). The CDR3 covers 14 residues. Trimming took off 0 bases at V and 4 bases at J, with 10 bases between the two ends. Germline V lookup: CDR1 SGHKS, CDR2 YYEKEE (reference sequence). The CDR3 DNA follows: TGTGCCAGCAGCTTGGAGGGGCGCGGCTATGGCTACACCTTC. This gives the protein CASSLEGRGYGYTF.

This clone appeared a single time. This chain connects TRBV13 to TRBJ2-1, with TRBD1 matching over 7 bases. V shed 6 bases and J 6 bases; nucleotides not matched to a gene: 2. In germline, CDR1 is PRHDT, CDR2 FYEKMQ (reference sequence). There are 12 residues in the CDR3. CDR3 coding DNA: TGTGCCAGCAGACAGGGGAGCAATGAGCAGTTCTTC. It is translated as CASRQGSNEQFF.

The chain carries TRBV6-5 and TRBJ1-5, with D unresolved. This CDR3 spans 14 amino acids. The V gene's germline CDR1 is MNHEY and CDR2 SVGAGI. V lost 6 bases to trimming and J lost 7 bases, with 16 bases between them. The CDR3: CASRPRLSRQPQHF. For the CDR3, the DNA is TGTGCCAGCAGACCCAGACTTTCCAGACAGCCCCAGCATTTT.

Concerning this clone: In the same sample, other DNA sequences code for this CDR3. V gene TRBV7-9 combines with J gene TRBJ1-2; tentative D call: TRBD1 (5 bases). The V end was cut by 3 bases, the J end by 4 bases, with 9 bases between. CDR1 is SEHNR and CDR2 is FQNEAQ in the germline V gene (reference sequence). The CDR3 length is 13 residues. The CDR3 region is CASSFGQGYGYTF. The CDR3 DNA reads TGTGCCAGCAGCTTCGGCCAGGGCTATGGCTACACCTTC.

This chain uses TRBV29-1 with TRBJ1-2; D is unclear. Germline CDR1 reads SQVTM; CDR2 reads ANQGSEA. This CDR3 comprises 13 residues. V was pared by 6 bases and J by 4 bases, with 15 bases between. The CDR3 spells CSVREGGSYGYTF. The CDR3 DNA reads TGCAGCGTAAGGGAGGGCGGGAGCTATGGCTACACCTTC.

This chain joins TRBV7-2 and TRBJ2-7; maybe TRBD2 (6 bases). Germline assignment: CDR1 SGHTA and CDR2 FQGNSA. Trimming took 1 base from V and 10 from J, leaving 17 bases between them. CDR3 length: 14 amino acids. CDR3 nucleotide sequence: TGTGCCAGCAGCTTAGTCACGACCACTAGCAGCCAGTACTTC. Encoded protein: CASSLVTTTSSQYF.

The gene calls are TRBV7-3 and TRBJ1-5; 10 nucleotides line up with TRBD1. The CDR3 is made up of 17 amino acids. The V gene's germline CDR1 is SGHTA and CDR2 FQGTGA. Trimming cost V 5 bases and J 3 bases; bases outside gene matches: 10. The CDR3 reads CASSLSRDRGDNQPQHF. The CDR3, as DNA: TGTGCCAGCAGCCTATCTCGGGACAGGGGCGACAATCAGCCCCAGCATTTT.

The chain is built from TRBV11-3 and TRBJ2-3, with 11 bases aligning to TRBD2. V lost 5 bases and J lost 5; bases outside the gene matches: 6. Germline CDR1 and CDR2: SGHNT and YENEEA. The CDR3 sequence is 15 residues long. CDR3 nucleotides: TGTGCCAGCAGCCAGACTAGCGGGGAAGTAGATACGCAGTATTTT. Translating gives CASSQTSGEVDTQYF.

Concerning this clone: One end of the junction fails to match germline, which may point to a read error. The rearrangement links TRBV2 to TRBJ1-1; D unclear. This CDR3 is built from 12 residues. Germline V CDR1 and CDR2: SNHLY, FYNNEI. Here the CDR3 reads CASSDGFAEAFF. DNA for the CDR3: TGTGCCAGCAGTGACGGGTTTGCTGAGGCTTTCTTT. Full variable domain (missing parts from reference TRBV2 and TRBJ1-1): EPEVTQTPSHQVTQMGQEVILRCVPISNHLYFYWYRQILGQKVEFLVSFYNNEISEKSEIFDDQFSVERPDGSNFTLKIRSTKLEDSAMYFCASSDGFAEAFFGQGTRLTVV.

The V gene is TRBV6-6, the J gene TRBJ1-3, with D hard to call. Trimming took off 0 bases at V and 1 base at J, with 4 bases between the two ends. Per germline, CDR1 MNHNY and CDR2 SVGAGI (reference sequence). This CDR3 is 14 amino acids long. CDR3: CASSYSESGNTIYF. In DNA form, the CDR3 reads TGTGCCAGCAGTTACTCAGAGTCTGGAAACACCATATATTTT.

This chain uses TRBV11-3 with TRBJ1-6, with D possibly TRBD1 on 5 matching bases. CDR1 is SGHNT and CDR2 is YENEEA in the germline V gene. The CDR3 consists of 15 residues. Deletions cut 0 bases from V and 7 bases from J, with 10 bases between. The CDR3 spells CASSLEGLANSPLHF. The CDR3 DNA reads as TGTGCCAGCAGCTTAGAGGGACTGGCAAATTCACCCCTCCACTTT.